This TCR beta chain emerged from a study of early T cells in non-severe SARS-CoV-2 infection. General study findings and limits: The study's VDJdb matching favored anti-spike CD8 responses and missed private and CD4 specificities.

This clonotype was counted a few times. What it binds is unknown. CDR1 is PRHDT, CDR2 FYEKMQ, per germline (reference sequence). The length of the CDR3 is 13 residues. The germline V and J ends were trimmed by 5 bases and 0 bases, with 7 bases remaining between them. TCRdb re-derived calls from the 5' RACE reads in MiXCR, one entry per CDR3 protein. The sample records about 70,000 distinct CDR3 sequences, 4.6% being singletons. The receptor was derived from an adult who was a healthcare worker with PCR-confirmed SARS-CoV-2 infection or an uninfected control (not recorded which). The donor label of this sample is uncertain. The chain employs TRBV13 and TRBJ1-1, with unresolved D. The material was whole blood, obtained at baseline. This CDR3 is CASSPKVNTEAFF. Here the CDR3 DNA reads TGTGCCAGCAGCCCAAAGGTGAACACTGAAGCTTTCTTT.